Below, 17 T cell receptor beta chains from the same sample are listed, as sequenced in a study of T cells in Graves' hyperthyroidism and ophthalmopathy. Authors of the study amplified TCR beta CDR3 regions from RNA transcripts. The study used the HTBI primer set for a first-round RT-PCR of the TCR CDR3. TCRdb independently ran MiXCR on the multiplex PCR reads; one entry per CDR3 protein. Of approximately 590,000 distinct CDR3 sequences listed, about 45% were seen once; the top ten hold roughly 8.2%. Material: peripheral blood or thyroid tissue (not recorded which). The receptor source for this set is a woman between 18 and 30 years old with Graves' hyperthyroidism.

This clonotype was recorded at least ten times. The V and J genes are TRBV2 and TRBJ1-2, with 8 bases that match TRBD1. CDR3 size: 12 residues. J was trimmed by 4 bases and V by 6 bases; bases with no gene match: 1. Germline V gene lookup returns CDR1 SNHLY and CDR2 FYNNEI. The CDR3 loop is CASRTGGYGYTF. The CDR3, as DNA: TGTGCCAGCAGAACAGGGGGCTATGGCTACACCTTC.

The chain employs TRBV29-1 and TRBJ1-1; D possibly corresponds to TRBD1 (6 bases). CDR3 length equals 11 residues. Between the trimmed V and J ends, which lost 4 bases and 7 bases, there was a span of 10 bases. Per the germline V gene, CDR1 is SQVTM and CDR2 is ANQGSEA. The CDR3: CSVGGAVEAFF. The CDR3 DNA follows: TGCAGCGTTGGGGGGGCGGTTGAAGCTTTCTTT.

The chain uses TRBV4-1 and TRBJ2-5, with D perhaps TRBD2 (5 bases). The CDR3 consists of 14 residues. Germline V gives CDR1 MGHRA, CDR2 YSYEKL. The V and J ends lost 4 bases and 5 bases respectively, with 14 bases between them. The CDR3 region has the DNA TGCGCCAGCAGCCCAAGGGCGGGCCCGGAGACCCAGTACTTC. Translated: CASSPRAGPETQYF.

The J gene is TRBJ2-1, the V gene TRBV25-1; TRBD2 aligns across 7 bases. V trimming: 6 bases; J trimming: 0 bases; junction bases outside the gene matches: 14. The CDR3 contains 18 residues. The germline CDR1 and CDR2 sequences are MGHDK and SYGVNS. CDR3 in DNA: TGTGCCAGCAGCTGGGTCTTAGCGGGTGTCCCCTCCTACAATGAGCAGTTCTTC. Its translation: CASSWVLAGVPSYNEQFF.

J is TRBJ2-5 and V is TRBV20-1, with D uncertain. This CDR3 is built from 12 residues. The germline V and J ends were trimmed by 4 bases and 1 base, with 7 bases remaining between them. The germline V gene encodes CDR1 DFQATT and CDR2 SNEGSKA (reference sequence). The CDR3 spells CSATRPQETQYF. The CDR3, as DNA: TGCAGTGCTACTCGGCCCCAAGAGACCCAGTACTTC.

With regard to this clonotype: A much larger clone differs by one base, so this may be a read error. The J gene is TRBJ1-1, the V gene TRBV7-3; D gene ambiguous. CDR1 is SGHTA, CDR2 FQGTGA, per germline. The length of the CDR3 is 14 residues. V dropped 8 bases and J dropped 1 base, with 14 bases sitting between them. Here the CDR3 DNA reads TGTGCCAGCGGCCCAAGTGCGGCGAACACTGAAGCTTTCTTT. Protein product: CASGPSAANTEAFF.

Many counts were recorded for this clonotype. This chain connects TRBV10-3 to TRBJ2-7, with no clear D. This CDR3 spans 12 amino acids. Per germline, CDR1 ENHRY and CDR2 SYGVKD. The ends were cut back, 1 base at V and 6 bases at J, with 7 bases in the middle. The CDR3 coding sequence is TGTGCCATCAGTGAGTTGAGGACCGAGCAGTACTTC. Protein sequence: CAISELRTEQYF.

This clonotype appeared a few times. The CDR3 DNA follows: TGTGCCAGCAGCTTCCTCGGACAGGGGGTTTCGGAGACCCAGTACTTC. Protein sequence: CASSFLGQGVSETQYF. The chain is built from TRBV7-2 and TRBJ2-5; 10 bases agree with TRBD1. The CDR3 totals 16 residues. From germline, CDR1 is SGHTA and CDR2 FQGNSA. The V and J ends lost 3 bases and 5 bases, in that order; junction bases with no gene match: 9.

The chain employs TRBV15 and TRBJ2-3, with 9 positions matching TRBD2. The CDR3 totals 17 residues. The junction had 11 bases not matched to a gene; V was cut back by 3 bases and J by 4 bases. CDR1 LNHNV and CDR2 YYDKDF come from the germline V gene (reference sequence). CDR3 DNA sequence: TGTGCCACCAGCAGTGGACTAGCGCGCCGTGGCGCAGATACGCAGTATTTT. Protein: CATSSGLARRGADTQYF.

This sequence joins TRBV15 and TRBJ2-6, with 9 positions matching TRBD2. The V and J ends lost 2 bases and 0 bases, in that order; junction bases with no gene match: 5. Germline V gives CDR1 LNHNV, CDR2 YYDKDF (reference sequence). The CDR3 runs 18 residues. The CDR3 spells CATSRPLAGISGANVLTF. The CDR3 DNA is TGTGCCACCAGCAGACCCCTAGCGGGAATCTCTGGGGCCAACGTCCTGACTTTC.

This clonotype turned up a few times. V is TRBV20-1 and J is TRBJ1-2; D is possibly TRBD1 (6 bases). There are 14 residues in the CDR3. The germline CDR1 and CDR2 sequences are DFQATT and SNEGSKA (reference sequence). Between the trimmed V and J ends, which lost 3 bases and 2 bases, there was a span of 13 bases. The CDR3 DNA reads as TGCAGTGCTAGCGCGGGGGCGCGGAACTATGGCTACACCTTC. This codes for CSASAGARNYGYTF.

The J gene is TRBJ2-7, the V gene TRBV7-8; 8 bases match TRBD1. Trimming cost V 5 bases and J 2 bases; bases outside gene matches: 8. Per germline, CDR1 SGHVS and CDR2 FQNEAQ. CDR3 length equals 15 residues. The CDR3: CASSQQPGGPYEQYF. CDR3 sequence (DNA): TGTGCCAGCAGCCAACAACCAGGGGGCCCCTACGAGCAGTACTTC.

This clonotype was counted only a few times. A single base separates this from a much larger clone, so it may be a read error. The chain carries TRBV29-1 and TRBJ1-5; no clear D. Trimming removed 4 bases at V and 2 bases at J, with 3 bases between. From germline, CDR1 is SQVTM and CDR2 ANQGSEA. This CDR3 contains 11 residues. The CDR3 coding sequence is TGCAGCGTTGCTGGCAATCAGCCCCAGCATTTT. Translating it yields CSVAGNQPQHF.

This clonotype was seen only a few times. V and J are TRBV19 and TRBJ1-1; D is uncertain. V shed 7 bases and J shed 5 bases, with 11 bases lying between them. Looked up from germline, CDR1 is LNHDA and CDR2 is SQIVND (reference sequence). The CDR3 runs 12 residues. The CDR3 DNA reads TGTGCCAGTACCCTCGGGTGGACTGAAGCTTTCTTT. Translated: CASTLGWTEAFF.

The V and J genes are TRBV29-1 and TRBJ1-2; perhaps TRBD1 as D (5 bases). Germline-derived CDR1 and CDR2 are SQVTM and ANQGSEA. The germline V and J ends were trimmed by 5 bases and 6 bases, with 13 bases remaining between them. The CDR3 loop spans 12 amino acids. The CDR3: CSVSDIYDGYTF. In DNA form, the CDR3 reads TGCAGCGTTTCGGACATCTACGATGGCTACACCTTC.

The sample holds many counts of this clonotype. The genes are TRBV10-3 and TRBJ1-4; TRBD1 might be the D (6 bases). The CDR3 loop spans 14 amino acids. Trimming cost V 2 bases and J 5 bases, with 9 bases left between them. Germline assignment: CDR1 ENHRY and CDR2 SYGVKD. CDR3: CAISEGQPNEKLFF. The DNA for the CDR3 is TGTGCCATCAGTGAGGGACAGCCCAATGAAAAACTGTTTTTT.

The genes are TRBV10-3 and TRBJ1-5; a possible D gene is TRBD1 (6 bases). Between the trimmed V and J ends, which lost 2 bases and 14 bases, there was a span of 13 bases. This CDR3 is built from 12 residues. Germline CDR1 and CDR2: ENHRY and SYGVKD. The CDR3 sequence: CAISETGWAEHF. CDR3 DNA sequence: TGTGCCATCAGTGAGACAGGGTGGGCCGAGCATTTT.